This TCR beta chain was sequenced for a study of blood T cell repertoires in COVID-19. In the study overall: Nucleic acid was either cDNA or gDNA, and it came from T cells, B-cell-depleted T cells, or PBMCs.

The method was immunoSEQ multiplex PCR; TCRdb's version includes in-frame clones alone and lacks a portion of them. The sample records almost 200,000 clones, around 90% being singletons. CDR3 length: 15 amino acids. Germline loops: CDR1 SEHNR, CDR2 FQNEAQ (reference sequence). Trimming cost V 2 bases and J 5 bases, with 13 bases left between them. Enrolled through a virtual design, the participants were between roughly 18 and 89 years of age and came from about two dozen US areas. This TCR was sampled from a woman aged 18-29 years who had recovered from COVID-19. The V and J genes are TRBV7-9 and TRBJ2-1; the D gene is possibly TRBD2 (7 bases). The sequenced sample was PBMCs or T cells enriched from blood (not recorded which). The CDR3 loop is CASSLTRGANNEQFF. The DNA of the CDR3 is TGTGCCAGCAGCTTAACCCGGGGGGCCAACAATGAGCAGTTCTTC.